The entry below gives a single TCR beta chain sequence along with its context. Its antigen is currently not known. There are no base qualities to consult, and no much larger clone falls within one base. The germline V gene specifies SNHLY as CDR1 and FYNNEI as CDR2. The CDR3 numbers 13 residues from cysteine through phenylalanine. CDR3 DNA only is kept here, 39 bases in frame from base 1. Trimming removed 4 bases from V and 3 bases from J; the gene matches leave 2 bases unexplained. The time point label for this specimen denotes: approximately 40 days after influenza vaccine administration. These data come from a study of response to subunit inactivated influenza vaccine (dated by TCRdb to 2016 to 2019). About the study as a whole: Deep quantitative profiling of the T cell receptor repertoire was used in the study to follow responses to a trivalent subunit inactivated influenza vaccine. Overall study outcomes, separate from this receptor: The authors proposed that each seasonal influenza vaccination may bring in only a limited number of new T cells.

Library construction relied on RT-PCR. Data came from an Illumina HiSeq 2500. TCRdb reworked the public reads: Q25 trimming with fastp, MiXCR clone assembly, productive beta chains retained. Rows are combined by CDR3 protein, so each entry shows the most common genes and DNA. The table for this sample lists around 480,000 distinct CDR3 sequences; roughly 11% of them were counted only once. In total, the top ten clones hold around 12% of the sample. This chain is built from TRBV2 and TRBJ1-1; 7 bases in the junction line up with TRBD1. This specimen consisted of PBMCs from blood, obtained roughly 47 days after vaccination. This sequence was found in a man aged 50-60 years who received an inactivated influenza vaccine. Donor details come from another sample of the same person, matched by shared clones. The nucleotide sequence reads TGTGCCAGCAGTGTTCAGGGGGACACTGAAGCTTTCTTT. It translates to CASSVQGDTEAFF.